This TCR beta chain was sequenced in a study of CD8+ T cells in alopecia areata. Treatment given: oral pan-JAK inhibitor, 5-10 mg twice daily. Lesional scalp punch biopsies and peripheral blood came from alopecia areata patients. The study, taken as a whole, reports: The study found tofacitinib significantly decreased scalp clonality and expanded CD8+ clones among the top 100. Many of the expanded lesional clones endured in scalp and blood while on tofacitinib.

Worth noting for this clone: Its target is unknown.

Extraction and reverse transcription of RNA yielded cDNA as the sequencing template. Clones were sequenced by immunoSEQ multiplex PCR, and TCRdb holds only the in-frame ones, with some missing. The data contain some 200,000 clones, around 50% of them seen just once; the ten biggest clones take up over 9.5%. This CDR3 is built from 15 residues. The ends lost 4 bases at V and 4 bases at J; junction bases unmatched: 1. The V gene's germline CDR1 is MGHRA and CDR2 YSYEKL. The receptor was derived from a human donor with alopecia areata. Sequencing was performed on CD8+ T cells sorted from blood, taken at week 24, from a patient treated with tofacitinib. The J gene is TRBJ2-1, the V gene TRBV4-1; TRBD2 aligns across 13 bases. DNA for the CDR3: TGCGCCAGCAGCCTGGGACTAGCGGGGTACAATGAGCAGTTCTTC. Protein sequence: CASSLGLAGYNEQFF.